Listed below are T cell receptor beta chains from one sample, sequenced in a study of cytomegalovirus exposure and HLA in healthy donors. Profiling relied on immunoSEQ multiplex PCR, and the TCRdb table lists in-frame clones only, not all of them. The profile shows some 170,000 clones, around nine tenths of them singletons. Sequencing input: PBMCs. The receptors shown here come from a woman in her thirties in good health and CMV-seronegative. Both conserved end residues are part of each CDR3. D genes are given only for firm matches. Clone size is stated in some rows and not others, as once, few, many or a class when expanded.

v_call: TRBV6-1
clone_size: once
j_call: TRBJ1-3
d_call: TRBD1
cdr3_nt: TGTGCCAGCAGTGACAGGGGGACAGGAAACACCATATATTTT
cdr3_aa: CASSDRGTGNTIYF

v_call: TRBV15
clone_size: -
j_call: TRBJ1-4
d_call: TRBD1
cdr3_nt: TGTGCCACCAGCAGTCCGGGACAGGGAAATGAAAAACTGTTTTTT
cdr3_aa: CATSSPGQGNEKLFF

v_call: TRBV18
clone_size: once
j_call: TRBJ2-1
d_call: -
cdr3_nt: TGTGCCAGCTCACCACCTTATAACAATGAGCAGTTCTTC
cdr3_aa: CASSPPYNNEQFF

v_call: TRBV4-1
clone_size: once
j_call: TRBJ1-6
d_call: TRBD1
cdr3_nt: TGCGCCAGCAGCCCGGACAGGGTCTCCTATAATTCACCCCTCCACTTT
cdr3_aa: CASSPDRVSYNSPLHF

v_call: TRBV6-1
clone_size: -
j_call: TRBJ2-4
d_call: TRBD2
cdr3_nt: TGTGCCAGCAGTGAACTAGCGGGGGGCAAAAACATTCAGTACTTC
cdr3_aa: CASSELAGGKNIQYF

v_call: TRBV4-2
clone_size: -
j_call: TRBJ2-5
d_call: -
cdr3_nt: TGTGCCAGCAGCGACCCTGAAAGCGGGGAGACCCAGTACTTC
cdr3_aa: CASSDPESGETQYF

v_call: TRBV7-9
clone_size: -
j_call: TRBJ2-3
d_call: TRBD2
cdr3_nt: TGTGCCAGCAGCCCCGCCCTTCCTAGACTAGCGGGGAACACAGATACGCAGTATTTT
cdr3_aa: CASSPALPRLAGNTDTQYF

v_call: TRBV7-9
clone_size: -
j_call: TRBJ1-6
d_call: TRBD1
cdr3_nt: TGTGCCAGCAGCTTACCAGGGGGGAATTCACCCCTCCACTTT
cdr3_aa: CASSLPGGNSPLHF

v_call: TRBV6-5
clone_size: -
j_call: TRBJ1-5
d_call: -
cdr3_nt: TGTGCCAGCAGTACCACGGACAGTCAGCCCCAGCATTTT
cdr3_aa: CASSTTDSQPQHF

v_call: TRBV5-4
clone_size: -
j_call: TRBJ2-7
d_call: -
cdr3_nt: TGTGCCAGCAGCGCGCGGGACAGTTACGACGAGCAGTACTTC
cdr3_aa: CASSARDSYDEQYF

v_call: TRBV18
clone_size: -
j_call: TRBJ1-6
d_call: TRBD1
cdr3_nt: TGTGCCAGCTCACCTTCAGTTTTGGACAGGGGGCTTTCACCCCTCCACTTT
cdr3_aa: CASSPSVLDRGLSPLHF

v_call: TRBV7-9
clone_size: -
j_call: TRBJ2-5
d_call: TRBD1
cdr3_nt: TGTGCCAGCAGCTTCCGGACAGGGGGACAGTACCAAGAGACCCAGTACTTC
cdr3_aa: CASSFRTGGQYQETQYF

v_call: TRBV4-1
clone_size: -
j_call: TRBJ2-7
d_call: TRBD1
cdr3_nt: TGCGCCAGCAGCATACAGGGGGTTGATTACGAGCAGTACTTC
cdr3_aa: CASSIQGVDYEQYF

v_call: TRBV6-1
clone_size: -
j_call: TRBJ2-7
d_call: TRBD1
cdr3_nt: TGTGCCACTGTAAAGGGGACAGGAGGGGACGAGCAGTACTTC
cdr3_aa: CATVKGTGGDEQYF

v_call: TRBV15
clone_size: -
j_call: TRBJ2-1
d_call: TRBD2
cdr3_nt: TGTGCCACCAGCAGAGATTGGGGAGGGCTCAATGAGCAGTTCTTC
cdr3_aa: CATSRDWGGLNEQFF

v_call: TRBV4-3
clone_size: -
j_call: TRBJ2-7
d_call: TRBD2
cdr3_nt: TGCGCCAGCAGCCAAGATCGGGCTAGCGGGGGAGACGAGCAGTACTTC
cdr3_aa: CASSQDRASGGDEQYF

v_call: TRBV11-2
clone_size: -
j_call: TRBJ1-2
d_call: -
cdr3_nt: TGTGCCAGCAGCTCAAATAGGGGGTCTGGGTTAGGGGGCTACACCTTC
cdr3_aa: CASSSNRGSGLGGYTF

v_call: TRBV19
clone_size: -
j_call: TRBJ2-7
d_call: TRBD1
cdr3_nt: TGTGCCAGCGGACAGGGTATCGAGCAGTACTTC
cdr3_aa: CASGQGIEQYF

v_call: TRBV7-9
clone_size: once
j_call: TRBJ2-2
d_call: -
cdr3_nt: TGTGCCAGCAGCTTAGCGAAGGGGCTGAACACCGGGGAGCTGTTTTTT
cdr3_aa: CASSLAKGLNTGELFF

v_call: TRBV5-6
clone_size: -
j_call: TRBJ2-5
d_call: -
cdr3_nt: TGTGCCAGCAGCTTGGAATCCGGGGGAGGAGAGACCCAGTACTTC
cdr3_aa: CASSLESGGGETQYF

v_call: TRBV10-1
clone_size: -
j_call: TRBJ1-4
d_call: TRBD1
cdr3_nt: TGCGCCAGCAGTGAAGGGGGCTCGAATGAAAAACTGTTTTTT
cdr3_aa: CASSEGGSNEKLFF

v_call: TRBV4-2
clone_size: -
j_call: TRBJ2-5
d_call: TRBD2
cdr3_nt: TGTGCCAGCAGCCGATCTGGGACTAGCGGCCAAGAGACCCAGTACTTC
cdr3_aa: CASSRSGTSGQETQYF

v_call: TRBV5-3
clone_size: -
j_call: TRBJ1-2
d_call: TRBD1
cdr3_nt: TGTGCCAGAAGCCCCCGGGACAGAGAGCTCTATGGCTACACCTTC
cdr3_aa: CARSPRDRELYGYTF

v_call: TRBV27
clone_size: -
j_call: TRBJ1-5
d_call: -
cdr3_nt: TGTGCCAGCAGTTTCCGGGGAGTAGATCAGCCCCAGCATTTT
cdr3_aa: CASSFRGVDQPQHF

v_call: TRBV4-2
clone_size: -
j_call: TRBJ1-1
d_call: TRBD1
cdr3_nt: TGTGCCAGCAGCCAAGTGAGTCAGGGGGCCAGGACTGAAGCTTTCTTT
cdr3_aa: CASSQVSQGARTEAFF

v_call: TRBV6-5
clone_size: -
j_call: TRBJ2-2
d_call: TRBD2
cdr3_nt: TGTGCCAGCAGATCTAGCGGGGTATATACCGGGGAGCTGTTTTTT
cdr3_aa: CASRSSGVYTGELFF

v_call: TRBV19
clone_size: -
j_call: TRBJ2-7
d_call: TRBD1
cdr3_nt: TGTGCCAGTAGTGCGGGACAGGGTTTCGAGCAGTACTTC
cdr3_aa: CASSAGQGFEQYF

v_call: TRBV6-6
clone_size: -
j_call: TRBJ2-1
d_call: TRBD1
cdr3_nt: TGTGCCAGCAGCCGGACAGGGTACAATGAGCAGTTCTTC
cdr3_aa: CASSRTGYNEQFF

v_call: TRBV19
clone_size: once
j_call: TRBJ2-1
d_call: TRBD2
cdr3_nt: TGTGCCAGTAACTTAGCGGGTGCTTACAATGAGCAGTTCTTC
cdr3_aa: CASNLAGAYNEQFF

v_call: TRBV4-3
clone_size: -
j_call: TRBJ2-1
d_call: TRBD2
cdr3_nt: TGCGCCAGCAGCCGAATCGGGGGGAGGGATGAGCAGTTCTTC
cdr3_aa: CASSRIGGRDEQFF

v_call: TRBV2
clone_size: -
j_call: TRBJ1-1
d_call: -
cdr3_nt: TGTGCCAGCAGTAACGGGGACTCAAGAGCTTTCTTT
cdr3_aa: CASSNGDSRAFF

v_call: TRBV6-1
clone_size: -
j_call: TRBJ2-1
d_call: -
cdr3_nt: TGTGCCAGCATCGAAGGCGGAAATGAGCAGTTCTTC
cdr3_aa: CASIEGGNEQFF

v_call: TRBV29-1
clone_size: -
j_call: TRBJ2-5
d_call: -
cdr3_nt: TGCAGCGCCGGCCATAGAGGGTTAAGGGAGACCCAGTACTTC
cdr3_aa: CSAGHRGLRETQYF

v_call: TRBV5-4
clone_size: -
j_call: TRBJ2-7
d_call: TRBD1
cdr3_nt: TGTGCCAGCAGGCGGGACAGGGCCTCCTACGAGCAGTACTTC
cdr3_aa: CASRRDRASYEQYF

v_call: TRBV19
clone_size: -
j_call: TRBJ1-5
d_call: TRBD1
cdr3_nt: TGTGCCATAGGACCAACGACAGGGCGGACCCAGCATTTT
cdr3_aa: CAIGPTTGRTQHF

v_call: TRBV5-4
clone_size: -
j_call: TRBJ2-7
d_call: TRBD1
cdr3_nt: TGTGCCTATCGCCAGGGGGTCTCCTACGAGCAGTACTTC
cdr3_aa: CAYRQGVSYEQYF

v_call: TRBV27
clone_size: -
j_call: TRBJ2-7
d_call: TRBD1
cdr3_nt: TGTGCCAGCAGTATGACAGGGAGCTCCTACGAGCAGTACTTC
cdr3_aa: CASSMTGSSYEQYF

v_call: TRBV19
clone_size: -
j_call: TRBJ1-6
d_call: TRBD1
cdr3_nt: TGTGCCAGTAGCCCTACAGGGGGTTATTCACCCCTCCACTTT
cdr3_aa: CASSPTGGYSPLHF

v_call: TRBV5-1
clone_size: -
j_call: TRBJ2-1
d_call: TRBD2
cdr3_nt: TGCGCCAGCACTCCAGCGGGGGGATACAATGAGCAGTTCTTC
cdr3_aa: CASTPAGGYNEQFF

v_call: TRBV7-9
clone_size: -
j_call: TRBJ1-1
d_call: -
cdr3_nt: TGTGCCAGCAGCTTAGCTGGACAGCAAGCTTTCTTT
cdr3_aa: CASSLAGQQAFF

v_call: TRBV5-1
clone_size: -
j_call: TRBJ2-7
d_call: TRBD1
cdr3_nt: TGCGCCAGCAGAGAGACAGGGGTCACCTACGAGCAGTACTTC
cdr3_aa: CASRETGVTYEQYF